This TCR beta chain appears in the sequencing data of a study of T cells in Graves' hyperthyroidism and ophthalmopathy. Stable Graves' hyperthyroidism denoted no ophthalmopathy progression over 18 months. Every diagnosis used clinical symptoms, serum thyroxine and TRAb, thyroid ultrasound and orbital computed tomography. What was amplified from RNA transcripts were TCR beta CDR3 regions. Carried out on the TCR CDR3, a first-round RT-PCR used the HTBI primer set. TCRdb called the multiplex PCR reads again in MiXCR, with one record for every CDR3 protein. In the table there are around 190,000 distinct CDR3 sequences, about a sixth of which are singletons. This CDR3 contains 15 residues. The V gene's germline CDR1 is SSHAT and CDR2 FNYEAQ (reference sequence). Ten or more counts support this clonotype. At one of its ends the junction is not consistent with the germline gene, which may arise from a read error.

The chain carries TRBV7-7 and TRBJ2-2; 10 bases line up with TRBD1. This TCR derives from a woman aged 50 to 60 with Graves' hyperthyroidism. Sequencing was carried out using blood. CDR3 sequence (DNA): TGTGCTAGCAGCTTGGACAGGGGGGACACCGGGGAGCTGTTTTTT. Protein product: CASSLDRGDTGELFF.